The 21 T cell receptor beta chains in this list originate from one sample, sequenced in a study of blood T cell repertoires in COVID-19. Clones were sequenced by immunoSEQ multiplex PCR, and TCRdb holds only the in-frame ones, with some missing. This sample has about 200,000 clones, with roughly 80% found just once. The sample comprised peripheral blood. The receptor source for this set is a woman aged 65 to 85 with acute or convalescent COVID-19.

This clone was seen only once. This chain connects TRBV28 to TRBJ1-2; 9 nucleotides agree with TRBD1. Germline V gene data show CDR1 as MDHEN and CDR2 as SYDVKM. The CDR3 covers 14 residues. V trimming: 1 base; J trimming: 11 bases; junction bases outside the gene matches: 8. CDR3 in amino acids: CASSLSGQGLMYTF. In DNA, the CDR3 is TGTGCCAGCAGTTTATCCGGACAGGGGTTGATGTACACCTTC.

The chain uses TRBV2 and TRBJ1-2; weak D call: TRBD1 (5 bases). Germline-derived CDR1 and CDR2 are SNHLY and FYNNEI. This CDR3 comprises 13 residues. Trimming removed 6 bases from V and 4 bases from J, with 12 bases in between. The CDR3 bases are TGTGCCAGCAGCCCTGCGGGGGGCTATGGCTACACCTTC. Residues: CASSPAGGYGYTF.

V is TRBV18 and J is TRBJ2-3; tentative D call: TRBD2 (5 bases). Deletions cut 1 base from V and 1 base from J, with 12 bases between. The CDR3 length is 16 residues. Germline V CDR1 and CDR2: KGHSH, LQKENI. This CDR3 is CASSPLGVARTDTQYF. The CDR3 bases are TGTGCCAGCTCACCACTGGGAGTAGCCCGCACAGATACGCAGTATTTT.

V usage is TRBV5-1 and J usage is TRBJ2-5; D uncertain. Trimming removed 0 bases from V and 4 bases from J, with 7 bases in between. The germline V gene has CDR1 SGHRS and CDR2 YFSETQ. The CDR3 is made up of 13 amino acids. The CDR3 loop reads CASSLGLSETQYF. The CDR3 DNA sequence: TGCGCCAGCAGCTTGGGACTCTCAGAGACCCAGTACTTC.

The CDR3 nucleotides read TGTGCCAGCACAGATGGGGGCATCGGGGAGCTGTTTTTT. Translated, it gives CASTDGGIGELFF. This sequence joins TRBV6-6 and TRBJ2-2; possibly TRBD1 for D (6 bases). Trimming pared 7 bases from V and 7 bases from J, leaving 13 bases between. CDR1 is MNHNY and CDR2 is SVGAGI in the germline V gene (reference sequence). The CDR3 contains 13 residues.

Remarks on this clone: Relative to the germline gene, one junction end is altered; a read error may explain this. The J gene is TRBJ2-3, the V gene TRBV20-1, with TRBD1 matching over 9 bases. In germline, CDR1 is DFQATT, CDR2 SNEGSKA (reference sequence). The CDR3 loop spans 10 amino acids. CDR3 protein: CSASGTGLVF. The CDR3 DNA follows: TGCAGTGCTTCCGGGACAGGGCTCGTTTTT.

The chain is built from TRBV3-1 (or the pseudogene TRBV3-2) and TRBJ2-4; weak D call: TRBD1 (6 bases). CDR1 LGHDT and CDR2 YNNKEL come from the germline V gene (reference sequence). This CDR3 contains 14 residues. With 6 bases removed from V and 1 base from J, the gap between germline ends came to 10 bases. DNA of the CDR3: TGTGCCAGCAGTCCTACAGGGGCCAAAAACATTCAGTACTTC. Protein product: CASSPTGAKNIQYF.

This chain joins TRBV5-6 and TRBJ1-6, with TRBD1 identical over 9 bases. The V gene end was trimmed by 3 bases and the J gene end by 5 bases; junction bases not matched to a gene: 3. Germline V lookup: CDR1 SGHDT, CDR2 YYEEEE. CDR3 length: 15 amino acids. CDR3 sequence reads: CASSWTGVDNSPLHF. CDR3 coding DNA: TGTGCCAGCAGCTGGACAGGGGTAGATAATTCACCCCTCCACTTT.

The chain recombines TRBV3-1 (or the pseudogene TRBV3-2) with TRBJ1-6; D unresolved. Trimming removed 3 bases from V and 9 bases from J, with 15 bases in between. Germline loops: CDR1 LGHDT, CDR2 YNNKEL (reference sequence). The CDR3 runs 15 residues. As DNA, the CDR3 is TGTGCCAGCAGCCACCTCAGGACTTCGGGTTCACCCCTCCACTTT. The encoded protein is CASSHLRTSGSPLHF.

V is TRBV6-2 or TRBV6-3 and J is TRBJ2-7, with 9 bases fitting TRBD1. The CDR3 is made up of 18 amino acids. V dropped 6 bases and J dropped 3; count of bases not matched to a gene: 18. Germline lookup yields CDR1 MNHEY and CDR2 SVGEGT. CDR3 residues: CASSKRTGEGFGNYEQYF. CDR3 nucleotide sequence: TGTGCCAGCAGCAAGAGGACAGGGGAGGGATTCGGGAACTACGAGCAGTACTTC.

This clone was seen more than once but under ten times. The genes are TRBV7-3 and TRBJ1-3; D perhaps matches TRBD1 (6 bases). V lost 5 bases to trimming and J lost 2 bases, with 13 bases between them. The CDR3 extends over 15 amino acids. Germline CDR1 is SGHTA and CDR2 is FQGTGA. CDR3 in amino acids: CASSEAGTPGNTIYF. DNA for the CDR3: TGTGCCAGCAGCGAAGCCGGGACACCTGGAAACACCATATATTTT.

The rearrangement links TRBV28 to TRBJ1-1; D gene ambiguous. The CDR3 spans 12 residues. Germline V gives CDR1 MDHEN, CDR2 SYDVKM. Trimming shortened V by 2 bases and J by 9 bases, and 10 bases separated the two germline ends. CDR3 amino acids: CASSLDEGKAFF. In DNA form, the CDR3 reads TGTGCCAGCAGTTTAGATGAGGGAAAAGCTTTCTTT.

V usage is TRBV5-1 and J usage is TRBJ1-1; D is possibly TRBD1 (6 bases). The CDR3 totals 14 residues. V lost 2 bases and J lost 3, with 11 bases in between. Germline values: CDR1 SGHRS, CDR2 YFSETQ. CDR3 DNA: TGCGCCAGCAGCTTTTCAGGGGTGGACACTGAAGCTTTCTTT. Protein: CASSFSGVDTEAFF.

The gene calls are TRBV14 and TRBJ2-1, with 10 bases lining up with TRBD2. Trimming cost V 4 bases and J 15 bases; bases outside gene matches: 12. The CDR3 runs to 14 residues. Germline-derived CDR1 and CDR2 are SGHDN and FVKESK. CDR3 in DNA: TGTGCCAGCAGCCCTTCTAGCGGGAGTGGCAGTTTGTTCTTC. Translated, it gives CASSPSSGSGSLFF.

In this sample, this clone turned up a few times. The J gene is TRBJ1-2, the V gene TRBV27; maybe TRBD1 (6 bases). The CDR3 contains 12 residues. The V end was cut by 3 bases, the J end by 6 bases, with 8 bases between. The germline CDR1 and CDR2 sequences are MNHEY and SMNVEV (reference sequence). The CDR3: CASSFAGDGYTF. The CDR3 DNA reads as TGTGCCAGCAGTTTCGCAGGGGATGGCTACACCTTC.

The V call is TRBV30, the J call TRBJ2-7; TRBD1 agrees at 7 bases. This CDR3 has 11 amino acids. Unmatched junction bases numbered 0, after V lost 4 bases and J lost 3 bases. Germline CDR1 GTSNPN, CDR2 SVGIG (reference sequence). The CDR3 sequence is CAWTGGYEQYF. CDR3 nucleotides: TGTGCCTGGACAGGGGGCTACGAGCAGTACTTC.

The rearrangement uses TRBV2 and TRBJ2-3; 8 nucleotides match TRBD2. The germline V gene has CDR1 SNHLY and CDR2 FYNNEI. The J segment lost 6 bases and the V segment lost 4 bases, leaving 9 bases of the junction unmatched. The CDR3 is 15 residues long. The CDR3 reads CASSVREGPGDTQYF. CDR3 in DNA: TGTGCCAGCAGTGTACGGGAGGGACCAGGGGATACGCAGTATTTT.

The chain combines TRBV30 with TRBJ2-3, with D tentatively TRBD2 (6 bases). The CDR3 totals 14 residues. Between the trimmed V and J ends, which lost 2 bases and 2 bases, there was a span of 11 bases. CDR1 is GTSNPN, CDR2 SVGIG, per germline (reference sequence). The CDR3, as DNA: TGTGCCTGGAGTTCCGGGAGCCCCACAGATACGCAGTATTTT. Translating it yields CAWSSGSPTDTQYF.

The J gene is TRBJ1-4, the V gene TRBV7-9, with 7 positions matching TRBD1. Germline CDR1 SEHNR, CDR2 FQNEAQ (reference sequence). This CDR3 region has 17 residues. V lost 5 bases, J lost 2 bases, and 11 bases stayed unmatched. The DNA for the CDR3 is TGTGCCAGCAGCCACCGGGACAGTGGGGAGACTAATGAAAAACTGTTTTTT. As protein: CASSHRDSGETNEKLFF.

The chain uses TRBV20-1 and TRBJ2-7; 11 positions match TRBD2. J lost 2 bases, V lost 3 bases, and 3 bases had no gene match. The CDR3 is 14 residues long. Looked up from germline, CDR1 is DFQATT and CDR2 is SNEGSKA (reference sequence). The chain's CDR3 is CSASGGLAAYEQYF. CDR3 in DNA: TGCAGTGCTAGTGGGGGACTAGCGGCCTACGAGCAGTACTTC.

This clone showed up many times. The V call is TRBV6-1, the J call TRBJ2-1; D gene unclear. CDR3 length equals 13 residues. Trimming shortened V by 0 bases and J by 10 bases, and 10 bases separated the two germline ends. CDR1 and CDR2 (germline): MNHNS, SASEGT. The CDR3 loop reads CASSEAESTEQFF. The DNA for the CDR3 is TGTGCCAGCAGTGAAGCTGAGTCGACAGAGCAGTTCTTC.